The T cell receptor beta chain under discussion was sequenced for a study of blood T cell repertoires in COVID-19. Study in general: T cells, B-cell-depleted T cells, or PBMCs supplied cDNA or gDNA.

The Seattle patients joined while their infection was active and were tracked longitudinally afterward. In the study's own analysis: Estimation of nucleated cell counts was performed using reference gene primer amplification. Profiled with immunoSEQ multiplex PCR; TCRdb holds only in-frame clones, not every one. That table is the source of V, J and clone size, and D and trimming were worked out from the DNA. This repertoire shows 300,000 to 400,000 clones, more than 70% found once; its top ten account for approximately 3%. The CDR3 totals 15 residues. Germline V CDR1 and CDR2: SGHVS, FQNEAQ. The V and J ends lost 0 bases and 7 bases respectively, with 13 bases between them.

The chain is built from TRBV7-8 and TRBJ1-3, with D hard to call. Source material: peripheral blood. This clonotype was sampled from a woman in her thirties with COVID-19, enrolled during active disease. In DNA form, the CDR3 reads TGTGCCAGCAGCTTAGCCGCATTTACCGGGAACACCATATATTTT. Translating gives CASSLAAFTGNTIYF.